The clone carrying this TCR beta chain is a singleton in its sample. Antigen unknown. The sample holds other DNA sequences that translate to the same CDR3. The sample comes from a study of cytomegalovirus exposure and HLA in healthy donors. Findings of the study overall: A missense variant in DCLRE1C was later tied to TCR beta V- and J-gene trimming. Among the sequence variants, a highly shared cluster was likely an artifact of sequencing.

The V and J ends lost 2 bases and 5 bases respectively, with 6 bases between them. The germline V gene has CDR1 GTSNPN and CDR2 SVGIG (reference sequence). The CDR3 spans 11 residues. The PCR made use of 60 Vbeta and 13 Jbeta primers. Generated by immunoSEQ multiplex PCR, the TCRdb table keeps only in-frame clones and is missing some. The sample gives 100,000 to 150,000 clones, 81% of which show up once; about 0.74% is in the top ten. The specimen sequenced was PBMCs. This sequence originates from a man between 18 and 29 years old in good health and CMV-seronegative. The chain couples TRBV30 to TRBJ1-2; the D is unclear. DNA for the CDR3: TGTGCCTGGAGTCTAAGATATGGCTACACCTTC. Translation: CAWSLRYGYTF.